This T cell receptor (beta chain) was retrieved from a study of T cell repertoires in cytomegalovirus infection. As for the study in general: Indications came from public TCR beta signatures; they pointed to CMV infection and to a matching HLA type. Study-wide points: Within the response measured ex vivo, HLA-C-restricted CMV-specific TCR beta clonotypes were dominant. Cumulated frequencies of public TCR beta families served to identify carriers of CMV plus the relevant HLA.

TCRdb ran MiXCR on the reads and lists one entry per CDR3 protein. The sample yields over 450,000 distinct CDR3 sequences, approximately 10% seen once. This clonotype was counted at least ten times. Its antigen is as yet unknown. Germline V gives CDR1 LNHDA, CDR2 SQIVND (reference sequence). With 4 bases removed from V and 1 base from J, the gap between germline ends came to 7 bases. This CDR3 contains 13 residues. The chain joins TRBV19 to TRBJ2-5; perhaps D is TRBD1 or TRBD2 (5 bases each). The source material was PBMCs. This receptor was identified in a human donor in good health (CMV status not recorded). Some clones in this sample may be carry-over from other donors' samples. CDR3 residues: CASSTGSQETQYF. In nucleotides, the CDR3 is TGTGCCAGTAGTACAGGGAGCCAAGAGACCCAGTACTTC.